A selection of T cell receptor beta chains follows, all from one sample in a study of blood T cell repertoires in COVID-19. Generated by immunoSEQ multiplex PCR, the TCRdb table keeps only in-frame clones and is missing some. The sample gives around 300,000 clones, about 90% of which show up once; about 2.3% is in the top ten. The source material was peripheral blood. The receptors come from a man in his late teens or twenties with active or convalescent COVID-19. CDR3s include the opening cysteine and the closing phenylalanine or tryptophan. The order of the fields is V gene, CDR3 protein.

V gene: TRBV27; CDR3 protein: CASSLSLDSPLHF
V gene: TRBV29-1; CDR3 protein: CSALDRSTDYGYTF
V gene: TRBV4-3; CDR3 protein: CASSQDPQGAGELFF
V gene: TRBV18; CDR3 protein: CASSQTETYEQYF
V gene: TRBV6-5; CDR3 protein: CASSQDRGKEKLFF
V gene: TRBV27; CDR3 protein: CASRTGTGVADTQYF
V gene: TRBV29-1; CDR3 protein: CSGNLGLVLYF
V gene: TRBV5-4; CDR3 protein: CASSFGGGKSYEQYF
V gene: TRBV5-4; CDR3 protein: CASSQTGGIRYEQYF
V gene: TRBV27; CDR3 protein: CAAKETQYF
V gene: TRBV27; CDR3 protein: CASRKTGVNQPQHF
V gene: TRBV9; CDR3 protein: CASSTTGNSPLHF
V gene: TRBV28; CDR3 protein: CASTHGGAVGYTF
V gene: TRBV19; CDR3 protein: CASSIDRDMSTDTQYF
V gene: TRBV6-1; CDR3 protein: CASSESGLLLNTEAFF
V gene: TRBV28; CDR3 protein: CASSSTGIYEQYF
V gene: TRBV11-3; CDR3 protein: CASSLLPAGPADTQYF
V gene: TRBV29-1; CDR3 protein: CSVVSGRAVSLYEQYF
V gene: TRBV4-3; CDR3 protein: CASSQGAGVETQYF
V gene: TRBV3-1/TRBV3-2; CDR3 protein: CASSHHLGQGNTEAFF
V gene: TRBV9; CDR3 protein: CASKTGTGEVYGYTF
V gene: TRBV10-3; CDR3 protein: CAISEGAPGEPQHF
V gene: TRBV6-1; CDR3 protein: CASSEIPWQGLNSPLHF
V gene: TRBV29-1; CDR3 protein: CSARDRATYGYTF
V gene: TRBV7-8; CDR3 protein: CASSLTSGRTTDTQYF
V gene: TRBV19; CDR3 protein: CASSISFAGELFF
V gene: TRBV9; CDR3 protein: CASSARTDQPYGNYGYTF
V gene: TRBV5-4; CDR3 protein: CASSFDQAGTGAYNEQFF
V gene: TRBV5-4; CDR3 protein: CASSPTPQGAGETQYF
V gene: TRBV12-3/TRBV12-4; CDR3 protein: CASSLGVGVEQYF
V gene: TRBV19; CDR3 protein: CASSMMTGASYEQYF
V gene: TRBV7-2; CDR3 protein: CASSLTGQGRYGYTF
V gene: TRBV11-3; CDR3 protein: CASSPDGTYNEQFF
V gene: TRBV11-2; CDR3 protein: CASSLSGSGRPNLQETQYF
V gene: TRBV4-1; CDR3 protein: CASSPRDSLDGYTF
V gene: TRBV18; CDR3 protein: CASSPDRGLVSPLHF
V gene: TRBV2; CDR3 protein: CASINVAGYYNEQFF
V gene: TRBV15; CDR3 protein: CATSRYSRFRNTEAFF
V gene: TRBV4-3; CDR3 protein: CASSQEGYTYHDTQYF
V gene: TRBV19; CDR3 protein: CASSTDRRTPSPLHF
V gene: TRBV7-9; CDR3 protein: CASSSHPSLAGGHEQYF
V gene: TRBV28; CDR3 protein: CASSFPGNGQPQHF
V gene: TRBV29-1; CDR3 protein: CSAGPEAYEQYF
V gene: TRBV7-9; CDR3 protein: CASSLVGVSEQYF
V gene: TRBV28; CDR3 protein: CASSPTGLEQPQHF
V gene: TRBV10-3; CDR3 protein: CAISDLGEVQPQHF
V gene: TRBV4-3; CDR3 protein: CASSRATGSRMFF
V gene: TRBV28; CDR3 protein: CASSLATGPSEGTDTQYF
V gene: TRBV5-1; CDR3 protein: CASSLQGEIYEAFF
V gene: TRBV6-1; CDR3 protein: CASSEAIRNTEAFF
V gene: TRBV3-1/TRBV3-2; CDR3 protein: CASSQDRGNYGYTF
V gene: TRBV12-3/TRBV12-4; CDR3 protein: CASSLGGVETQYF
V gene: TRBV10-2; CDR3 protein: CASSEPGQGNTEAFF
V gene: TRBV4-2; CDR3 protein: CASSQDLGGNYGYTF
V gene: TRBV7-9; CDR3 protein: CASSPGGGDSPLHF
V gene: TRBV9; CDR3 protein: CASSRQGANYNEQFF
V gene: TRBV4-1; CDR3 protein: CASSQEDSESYEQYF
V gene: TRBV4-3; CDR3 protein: CASSQDWQVSYEQYF
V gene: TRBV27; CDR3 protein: CASSLQGMNEQFF